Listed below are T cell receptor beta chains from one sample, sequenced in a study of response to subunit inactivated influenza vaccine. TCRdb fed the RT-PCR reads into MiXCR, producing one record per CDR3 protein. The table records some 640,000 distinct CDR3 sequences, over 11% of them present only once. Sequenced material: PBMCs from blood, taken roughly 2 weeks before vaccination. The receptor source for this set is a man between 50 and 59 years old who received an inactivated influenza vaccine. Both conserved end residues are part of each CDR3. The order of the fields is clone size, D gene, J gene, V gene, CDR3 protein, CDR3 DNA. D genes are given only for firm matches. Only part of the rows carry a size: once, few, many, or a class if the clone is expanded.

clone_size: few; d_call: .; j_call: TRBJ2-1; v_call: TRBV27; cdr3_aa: CASSFWGEQFF; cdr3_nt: TGTGCCAGCAGTTTCTGGGGTGAGCAGTTCTTC
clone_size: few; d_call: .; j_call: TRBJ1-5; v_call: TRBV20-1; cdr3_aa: CSAMGINQPQHF; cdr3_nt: TGCAGTGCTATGGGCATTAATCAGCCCCAGCATTTT
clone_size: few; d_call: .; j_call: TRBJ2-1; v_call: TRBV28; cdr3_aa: CASSPYINEQFF; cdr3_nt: TGTGCCAGCAGTCCGTACATCAATGAGCAGTTCTTC
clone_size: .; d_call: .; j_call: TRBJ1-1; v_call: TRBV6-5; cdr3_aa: CASSSDRLGTEAFF; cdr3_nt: TGTGCCAGCAGTTCGGACCGCCTGGGGACTGAAGCTTTCTTT
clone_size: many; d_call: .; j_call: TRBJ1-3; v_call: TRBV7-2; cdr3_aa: CASSLDPGNTIYF; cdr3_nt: TGTGCCAGCAGCTTAGATCCTGGAAACACCATATATTTT
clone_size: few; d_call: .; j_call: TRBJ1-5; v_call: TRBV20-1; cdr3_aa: CSAFDSLNQPQHF; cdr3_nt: TGCAGTGCTTTCGACAGTCTCAATCAGCCCCAGCATTTT
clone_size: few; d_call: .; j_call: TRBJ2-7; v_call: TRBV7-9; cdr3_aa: CASSLGGRPYEQYF; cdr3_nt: TGTGCCAGCAGCTTAGGAGGGCGCCCCTACGAGCAGTACTTC
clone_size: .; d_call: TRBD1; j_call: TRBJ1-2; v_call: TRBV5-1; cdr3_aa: CASSLDPGGLYGYTF; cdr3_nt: TGCGCCAGCAGCTTGGATCCAGGGGGTCTATATGGCTACACCTTC
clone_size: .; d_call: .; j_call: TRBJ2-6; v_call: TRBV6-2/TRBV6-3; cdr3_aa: CATRGTGANVLTF; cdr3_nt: TGTGCCACCCGGGGCACTGGGGCCAACGTCCTGACTTTC
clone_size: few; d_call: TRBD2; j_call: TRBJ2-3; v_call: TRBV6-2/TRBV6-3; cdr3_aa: CASSYPVWLAGSADTQYF; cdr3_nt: TGTGCCAGCAGTTACCCCGTGTGGCTAGCGGGATCAGCAGATACGCAGTATTTT
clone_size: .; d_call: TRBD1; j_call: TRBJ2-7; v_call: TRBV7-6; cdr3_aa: CASSLDPGGVYEQYF; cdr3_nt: TGTGCCAGCAGCTTAGACCCAGGGGGCGTTTACGAGCAGTACTTC
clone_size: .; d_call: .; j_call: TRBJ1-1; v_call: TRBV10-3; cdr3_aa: CAISVRGAGMGHTEAFF; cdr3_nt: TGTGCCATCAGTGTGAGAGGTGCGGGTATGGGGCACACTGAAGCTTTCTTT
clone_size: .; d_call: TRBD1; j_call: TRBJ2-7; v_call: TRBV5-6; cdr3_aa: CASSRGTGGLYPKGGEQYF; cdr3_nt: TGTGCCAGCAGCCGTGGGACAGGGGGGCTGTATCCCAAGGGAGGCGAGCAGTACTTC
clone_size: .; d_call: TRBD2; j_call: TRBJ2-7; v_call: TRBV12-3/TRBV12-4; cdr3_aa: CASSARLSGRVLYEQYF; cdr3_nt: TGTGCCAGCAGTGCCAGACTAAGCGGGAGGGTACTCTACGAGCAGTACTTC